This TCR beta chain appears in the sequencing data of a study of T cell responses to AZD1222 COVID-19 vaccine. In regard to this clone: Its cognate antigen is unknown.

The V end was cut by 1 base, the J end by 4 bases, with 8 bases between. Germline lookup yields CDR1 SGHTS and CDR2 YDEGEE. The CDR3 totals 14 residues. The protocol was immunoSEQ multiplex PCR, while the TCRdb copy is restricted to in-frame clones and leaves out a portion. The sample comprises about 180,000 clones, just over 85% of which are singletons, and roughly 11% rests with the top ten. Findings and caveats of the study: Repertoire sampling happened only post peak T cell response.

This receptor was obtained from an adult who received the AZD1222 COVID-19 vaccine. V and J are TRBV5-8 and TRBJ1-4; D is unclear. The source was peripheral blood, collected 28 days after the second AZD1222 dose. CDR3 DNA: TGTGCCAGCAGCTTGCGTCGTCGTAATGAAAAACTGTTTTTT. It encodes CASSLRRRNEKLFF. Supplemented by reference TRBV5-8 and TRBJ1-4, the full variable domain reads EAGVTQSPTHLIKTRGQQATLRCSPISGHTSVYWYQQALGLGLQFLLWYDEGEERNRGNFPPRFSGRQFPNYSSELNVNALELEDSALYLCASSLRRRNEKLFFGSGTQLSVL.